This paragraph covers one T cell receptor beta chain sequence. Its antigen is unknown. This CDR3 has 15 residues. CDR1 MNHEY and CDR2 SVGEGT come from the germline V gene. V lost 6 bases to trimming and J lost 0 bases, with 14 bases between them. This entry is derived from a study of response to subunit inactivated influenza vaccine. A single record per CDR3 protein comes from TCRdb applying MiXCR to the RT-PCR reads. Of more than 550,000 distinct CDR3 sequences in the sample, over 9.5% were seen once. Study results and caveats: The study's authors posited that every seasonal influenza vaccination enlists few new T cells.

The chain couples TRBV6-2 or TRBV6-3 to TRBJ1-1, with TRBD1 as a possible D gene (5 bases). The sample was PBMCs from blood, taken on the day of vaccination. This sequence originates from a man in his forties or fifties who received an inactivated influenza vaccine. The CDR3 here is CASSPYRGLNTEAFF. CDR3 in DNA: TGTGCCAGCAGCCCCTACCGGGGGTTGAACACTGAAGCTTTCTTT.